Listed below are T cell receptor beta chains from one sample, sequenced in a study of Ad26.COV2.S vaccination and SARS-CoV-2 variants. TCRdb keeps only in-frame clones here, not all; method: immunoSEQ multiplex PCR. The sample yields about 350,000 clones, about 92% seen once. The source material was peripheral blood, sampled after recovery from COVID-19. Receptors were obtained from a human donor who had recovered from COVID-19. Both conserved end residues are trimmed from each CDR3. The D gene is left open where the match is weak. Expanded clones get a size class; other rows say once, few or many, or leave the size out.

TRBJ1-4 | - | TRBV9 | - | ASSPRGGEKLF
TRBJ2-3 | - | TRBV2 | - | ASSDGWDTQY
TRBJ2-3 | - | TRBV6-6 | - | ASSYTSTDTQY
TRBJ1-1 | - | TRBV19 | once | ASSILNTEAF
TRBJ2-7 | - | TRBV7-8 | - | ASSPRLKEDDEQY
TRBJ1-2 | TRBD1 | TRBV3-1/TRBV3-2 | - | ASSPGTGNYGYT
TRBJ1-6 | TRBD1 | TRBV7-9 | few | ASSLAQGASPLH
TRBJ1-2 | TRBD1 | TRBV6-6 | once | ASEVTGNYGYT
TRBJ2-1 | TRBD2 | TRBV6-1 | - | ASSERGLAGGLDEQF
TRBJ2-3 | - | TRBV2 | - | ASSEFRGTDTQY
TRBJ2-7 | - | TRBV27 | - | ASSLRKGPNQY
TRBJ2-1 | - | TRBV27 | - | ASSSPPAGRLDEQF
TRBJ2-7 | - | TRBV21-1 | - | ARPKRPGRAGYEQY
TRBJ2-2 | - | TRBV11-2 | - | ASSLVRNPGTGELF
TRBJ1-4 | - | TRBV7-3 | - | ASSLRGSLAFNEKLF
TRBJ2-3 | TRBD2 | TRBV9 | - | ASSQGTSGGTQY
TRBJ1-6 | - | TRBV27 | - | ASSHSLQGPYNSPLH
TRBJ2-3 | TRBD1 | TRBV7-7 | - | ASSPLGQPTDTQY
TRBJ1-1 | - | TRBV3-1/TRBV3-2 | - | ASRTGGMNTEAF
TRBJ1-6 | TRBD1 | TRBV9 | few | ASSGGQSNSPLH
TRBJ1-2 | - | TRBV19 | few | ASRLNQGLEDGYT
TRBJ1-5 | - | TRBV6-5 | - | ASSQGSNQPQH
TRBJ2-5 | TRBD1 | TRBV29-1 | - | SVGEPGQGTETQY
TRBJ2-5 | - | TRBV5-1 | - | ASSQDQETQY
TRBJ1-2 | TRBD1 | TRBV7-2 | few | ASSPGQRANYGYT
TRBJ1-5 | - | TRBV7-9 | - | ASSFPDGNQPQH
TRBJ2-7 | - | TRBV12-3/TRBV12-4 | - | ASSLEAYEQY
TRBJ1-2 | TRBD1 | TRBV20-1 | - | SAGTVYGYT
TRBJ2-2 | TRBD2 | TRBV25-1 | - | ASSDPGTSGGSTGELF
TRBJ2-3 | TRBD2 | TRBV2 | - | ASSETRLAGGRTDTQY
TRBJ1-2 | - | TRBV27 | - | ASSWDGTLNYGYT